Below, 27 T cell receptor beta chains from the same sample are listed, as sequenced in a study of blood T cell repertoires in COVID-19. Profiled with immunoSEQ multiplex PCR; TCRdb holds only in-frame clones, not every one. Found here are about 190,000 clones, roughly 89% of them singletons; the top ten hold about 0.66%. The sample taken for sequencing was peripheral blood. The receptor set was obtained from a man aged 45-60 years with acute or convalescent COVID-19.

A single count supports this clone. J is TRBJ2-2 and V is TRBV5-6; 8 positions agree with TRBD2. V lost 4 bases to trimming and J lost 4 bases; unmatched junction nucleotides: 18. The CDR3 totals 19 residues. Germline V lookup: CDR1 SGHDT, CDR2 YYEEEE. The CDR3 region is CASSIGGASYWRGTGELFF. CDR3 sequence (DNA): TGTGCCAGCAGCATCGGGGGGGCGTCATATTGGAGGGGCACCGGGGAGCTGTTTTTT.

The CDR3 nucleotides read TGTGCCACCGAGGGGGCGCCCAACGAGCAGTACTTC. Its translation is CATEGAPNEQYF. This rearrangement joins TRBV24-1 to TRBJ2-7; the match to TRBD1 covers 7 bases. The junction had 6 bases not matched to a gene; V was cut back by 9 bases and J by 5 bases. Germline V gene sequence: CDR1 KGHDR, CDR2 SFDVKD. This CDR3 comprises 12 residues.

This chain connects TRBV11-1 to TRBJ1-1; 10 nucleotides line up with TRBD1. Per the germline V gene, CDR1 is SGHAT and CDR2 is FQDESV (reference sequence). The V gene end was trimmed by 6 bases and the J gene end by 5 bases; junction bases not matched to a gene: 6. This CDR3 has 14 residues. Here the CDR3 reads CASRQTGGWTEAFF. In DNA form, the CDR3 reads TGTGCCAGCAGGCAGACAGGGGGCTGGACTGAAGCTTTCTTT.

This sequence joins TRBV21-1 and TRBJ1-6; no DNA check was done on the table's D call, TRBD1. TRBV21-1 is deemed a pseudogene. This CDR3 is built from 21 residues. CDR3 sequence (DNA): TGTGCCAGCAGCAAAGGGACCCGGGACAGGGGGCCTGGTTCCTATAATTCACCCCTCCACTTT. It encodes CASSKGTRDRGPGSYNSPLHF.

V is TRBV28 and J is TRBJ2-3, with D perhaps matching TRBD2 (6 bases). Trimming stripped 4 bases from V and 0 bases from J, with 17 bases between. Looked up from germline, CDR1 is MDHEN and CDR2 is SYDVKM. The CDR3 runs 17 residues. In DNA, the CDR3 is TGTGCCAGCAGTTGGGGTACTAGCTGGCGGAGCACAGATACGCAGTATTTT. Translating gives CASSWGTSWRSTDTQYF.

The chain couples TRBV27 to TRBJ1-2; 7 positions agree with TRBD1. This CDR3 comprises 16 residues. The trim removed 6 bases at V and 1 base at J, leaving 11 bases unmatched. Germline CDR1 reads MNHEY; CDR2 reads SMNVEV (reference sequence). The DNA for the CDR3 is TGTGCCAGCAGAATGATGATACAGGGGAGTAACTATGGCTACACCTTC. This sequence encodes CASRMMIQGSNYGYTF.

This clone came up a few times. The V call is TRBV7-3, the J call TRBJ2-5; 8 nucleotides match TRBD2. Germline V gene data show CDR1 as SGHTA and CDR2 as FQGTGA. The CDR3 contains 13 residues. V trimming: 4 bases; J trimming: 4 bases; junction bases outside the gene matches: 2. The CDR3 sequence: CASSSGGRETQYF. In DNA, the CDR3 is TGTGCCAGCAGCTCGGGGGGGCGAGAGACCCAGTACTTC.

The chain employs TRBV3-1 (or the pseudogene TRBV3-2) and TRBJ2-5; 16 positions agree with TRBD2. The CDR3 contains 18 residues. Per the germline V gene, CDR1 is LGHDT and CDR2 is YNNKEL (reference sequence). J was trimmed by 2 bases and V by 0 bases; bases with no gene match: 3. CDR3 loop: CASSQDRGLAGGQETQYF. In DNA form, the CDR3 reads TGTGCCAGCAGCCAAGACCGGGGACTAGCGGGAGGGCAAGAGACCCAGTACTTC.

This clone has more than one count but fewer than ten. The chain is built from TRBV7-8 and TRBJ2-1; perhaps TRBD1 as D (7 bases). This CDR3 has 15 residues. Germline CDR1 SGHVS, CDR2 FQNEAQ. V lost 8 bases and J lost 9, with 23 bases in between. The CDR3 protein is CASLRRGRESSEQFF. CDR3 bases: TGTGCCAGCCTCCGGAGGGGGCGCGAATCTAGTGAGCAGTTCTTC.

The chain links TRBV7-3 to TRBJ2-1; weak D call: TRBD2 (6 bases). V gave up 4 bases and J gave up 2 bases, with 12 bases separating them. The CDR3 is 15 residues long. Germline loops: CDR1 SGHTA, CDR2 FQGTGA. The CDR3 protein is CASSWDSMAYNEQFF. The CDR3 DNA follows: TGTGCCAGCAGCTGGGACTCCATGGCCTACAATGAGCAGTTCTTC.

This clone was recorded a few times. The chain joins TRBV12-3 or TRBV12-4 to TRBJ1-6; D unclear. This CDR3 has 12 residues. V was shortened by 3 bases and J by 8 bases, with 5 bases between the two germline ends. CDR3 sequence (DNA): TGTGCCAGCAGTTTCGGTTATTCACCCCTCCACTTT. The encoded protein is CASSFGYSPLHF.

The CDR3 region has the DNA TGCAGCGGTACAGGGGGAGGGGAGCTGTTTTTT. It encodes CSGTGGGELFF. The chain employs TRBV29-1 and TRBJ2-2; TRBD1 matches 8 bases. J was trimmed by 8 bases and V by 7 bases; bases with no gene match: 3. Germline assignment: CDR1 SQVTM and CDR2 ANQGSEA. The CDR3 has 11 amino acids.

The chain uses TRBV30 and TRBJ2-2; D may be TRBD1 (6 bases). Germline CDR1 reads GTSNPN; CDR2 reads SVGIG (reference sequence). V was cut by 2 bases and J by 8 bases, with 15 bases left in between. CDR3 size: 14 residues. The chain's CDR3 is CAWSRDTSMGELFF. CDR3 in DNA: TGTGCCTGGAGTCGGGACACCTCTATGGGGGAGCTGTTTTTT.

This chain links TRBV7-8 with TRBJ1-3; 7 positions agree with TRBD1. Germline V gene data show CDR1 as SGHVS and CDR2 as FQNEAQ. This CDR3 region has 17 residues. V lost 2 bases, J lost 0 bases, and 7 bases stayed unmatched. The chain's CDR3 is CASSLRGQERSGNTIYF. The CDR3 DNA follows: TGTGCCAGCAGCTTAAGGGGGCAGGAGCGCTCTGGAAACACCATATATTTT.

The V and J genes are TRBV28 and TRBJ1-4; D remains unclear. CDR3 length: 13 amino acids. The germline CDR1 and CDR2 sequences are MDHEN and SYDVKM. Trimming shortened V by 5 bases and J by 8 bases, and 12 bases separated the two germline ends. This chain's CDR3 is CASSTLLEEKLFF. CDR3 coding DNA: TGTGCCAGCAGTACCCTGTTAGAGGAAAAACTGTTTTTT.

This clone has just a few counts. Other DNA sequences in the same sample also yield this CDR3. CDR3 nucleotide sequence: TGTGCCAGCTCACTTTCAGGGGAACAGCCCCAGCATTTT. It codes for CASSLSGEQPQHF. V is TRBV18 and J is TRBJ1-5; D possibly corresponds to TRBD1 (6 bases). CDR1 is KGHSH and CDR2 is LQKENI in the germline V gene. Trimming left V 4 bases short and J 7 bases short, with 11 bases between. The CDR3 spans 13 residues.

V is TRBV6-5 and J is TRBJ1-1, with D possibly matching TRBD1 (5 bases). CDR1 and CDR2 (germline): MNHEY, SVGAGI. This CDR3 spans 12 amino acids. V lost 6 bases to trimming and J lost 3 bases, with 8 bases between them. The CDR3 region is CASRRGYTEAFF. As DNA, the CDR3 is TGTGCCAGCAGACGGGGGTACACTGAAGCTTTCTTT.

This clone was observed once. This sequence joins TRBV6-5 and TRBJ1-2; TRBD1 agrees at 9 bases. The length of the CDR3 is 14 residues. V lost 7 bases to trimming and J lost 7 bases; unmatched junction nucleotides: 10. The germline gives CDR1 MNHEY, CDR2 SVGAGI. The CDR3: CASTGQGRGIGYTF. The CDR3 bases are TGTGCCAGCACGGGACAGGGAAGGGGAATTGGCTACACCTTC.

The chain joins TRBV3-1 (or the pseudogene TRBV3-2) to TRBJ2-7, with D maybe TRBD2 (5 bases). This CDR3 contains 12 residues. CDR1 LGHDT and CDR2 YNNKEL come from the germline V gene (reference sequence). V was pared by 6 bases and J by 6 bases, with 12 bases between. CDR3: CASSRTSSEQYF. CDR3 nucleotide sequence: TGTGCCAGCAGTCGCACTAGTTCCGAGCAGTACTTC.

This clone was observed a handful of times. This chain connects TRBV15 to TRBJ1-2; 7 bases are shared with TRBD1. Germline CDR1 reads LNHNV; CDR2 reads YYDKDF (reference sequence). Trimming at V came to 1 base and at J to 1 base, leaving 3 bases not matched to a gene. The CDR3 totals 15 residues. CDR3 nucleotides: TGTGCCACCAGCAGAGGGGGACAGTATAACTATGGCTACACCTTC. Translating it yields CATSRGGQYNYGYTF.

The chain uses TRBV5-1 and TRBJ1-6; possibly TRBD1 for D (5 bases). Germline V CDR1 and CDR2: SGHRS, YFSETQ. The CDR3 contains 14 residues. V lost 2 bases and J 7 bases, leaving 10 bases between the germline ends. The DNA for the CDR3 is TGCGCCAGCAGCTTACAGACAGAGAATTCACCCCTCCACTTT. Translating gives CASSLQTENSPLHF.

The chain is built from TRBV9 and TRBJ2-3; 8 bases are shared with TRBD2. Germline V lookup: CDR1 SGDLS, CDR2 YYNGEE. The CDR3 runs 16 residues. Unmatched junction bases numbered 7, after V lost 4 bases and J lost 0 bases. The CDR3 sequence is CASSPGRGSSTDTQYF. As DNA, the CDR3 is TGTGCCAGCAGCCCCGGGAGGGGCAGTAGCACAGATACGCAGTATTTT.

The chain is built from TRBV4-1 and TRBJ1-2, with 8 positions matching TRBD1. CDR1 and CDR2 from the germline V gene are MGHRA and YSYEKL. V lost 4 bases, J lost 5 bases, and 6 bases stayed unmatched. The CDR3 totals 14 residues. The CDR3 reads CASSLGDRRYGYTF. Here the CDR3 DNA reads TGCGCCAGCAGCCTAGGGGACAGGCGTTATGGCTACACCTTC.

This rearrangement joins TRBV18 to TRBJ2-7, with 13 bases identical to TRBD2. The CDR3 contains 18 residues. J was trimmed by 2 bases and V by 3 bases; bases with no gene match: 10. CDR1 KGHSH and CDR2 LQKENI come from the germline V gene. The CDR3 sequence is CASSPRALAGGPPYEQYF. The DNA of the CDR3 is TGTGCCAGCTCACCTCGGGCACTAGCGGGAGGGCCCCCCTACGAGCAGTACTTC.

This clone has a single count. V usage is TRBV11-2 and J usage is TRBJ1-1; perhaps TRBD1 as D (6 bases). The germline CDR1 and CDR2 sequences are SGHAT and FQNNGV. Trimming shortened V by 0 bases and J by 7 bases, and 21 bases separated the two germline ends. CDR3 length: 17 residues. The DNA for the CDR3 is TGTGCCAGCAGCTTAGAACGTTTTGGCAGGGGACATTATGAAGCTTTCTTT. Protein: CASSLERFGRGHYEAFF.

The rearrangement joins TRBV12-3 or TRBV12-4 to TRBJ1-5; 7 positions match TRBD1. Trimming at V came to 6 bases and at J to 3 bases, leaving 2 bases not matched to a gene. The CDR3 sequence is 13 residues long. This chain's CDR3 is CASRGQFNQPQHF. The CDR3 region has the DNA TGTGCCAGCAGGGGACAGTTCAATCAGCCCCAGCATTTT.

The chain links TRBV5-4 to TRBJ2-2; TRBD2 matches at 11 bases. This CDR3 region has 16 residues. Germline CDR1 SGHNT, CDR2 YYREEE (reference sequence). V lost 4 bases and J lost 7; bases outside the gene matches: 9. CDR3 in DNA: TGTGCCAGCAGCCGCGTAGCGGGAGGGCCGAGCGGGGAGCTGTTTTTT. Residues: CASSRVAGGPSGELFF.